This T cell receptor beta chain was captured by sequencing in a study of identical twins. A universal primer site came from template switching; cDNA carried unique molecular identifiers. TCRdb processed the 5' RACE reads anew with MiXCR; each CDR3 protein has one entry. Here the sample spans fewer than 800,000 distinct CDR3 sequences, less than 9% being singletons. The length of the CDR3 is 14 residues. V lost 5 bases, J lost 3 bases, and 6 bases stayed unmatched. Germline V gives CDR1 DFQATT, CDR2 SNEGSKA (reference sequence). This clonotype occurred many times. The same sample was also studied in work on yellow fever vaccine responses in identical twins.

This clonotype was obtained from a woman under 30 in good health. Sample: PBMCs. The chain joins TRBV20-1 to TRBJ2-3; 9 nucleotides align to TRBD1. CDR3 sequence: CSAPTGGSTDTQYF. DNA of the CDR3: TGCAGTGCTCCGACAGGGGGTAGTACAGATACGCAGTATTTT.